The 32 T cell receptor beta chains given below trace back to one sample, sequenced in a study of T cell repertoires in cytomegalovirus infection (dated by TCRdb to between 2018 and 2021). The run used an Illumina HiSeq 1500. The raw public reads went through TCRdb reprocessing: fastp at Q25, MiXCR clone calling, in-frame beta chains kept. Every entry covers one CDR3 protein and lists the most common genes and DNA from its rows. Within this sample are about 250,000 distinct CDR3 sequences, with about 17% of them counted one time only. The top ten constitute around 47% of the sample. The specimen was CD8+ T cells from PBMCs. The receptors were gathered from a human donor in good health (CMV status not recorded). Some clones in this sample may be carry-over from other donors' samples.

The chain combines TRBV5-3 with TRBJ2-1; 8 bases agree with TRBD2. TRBV5-3 falls under the ORF class, with uncertain function. This CDR3 spans 15 amino acids. V was pared by 8 bases and J by 2 bases, with 9 bases of the junction left unmatched. The CDR3 protein is CASSPGGLTYNEQFF. The CDR3 DNA reads as TGTGCCAGCAGCCCGGGGGGGCTTACCTACAATGAGCAGTTCTTC.

The chain joins TRBV20-1 to TRBJ2-5; D is unresolved. V was cut by 6 bases and J by 5 bases, with 19 bases left in between. CDR3 length equals 14 residues. Germline V gene sequence: CDR1 DFQATT, CDR2 SNEGSKA (reference sequence). CDR3 sequence: CSARRPGMGETQYF. The CDR3 DNA follows: TGCAGTGCCAGAAGACCTGGGATGGGGGAGACCCAGTACTTC.

At least ten counts were recorded for this clonotype. The CDR3 DNA is TGTGCCAGCAGTCTACTACAGGGTGGACCCTCTGGGGCCAACGTCCTGACTTTC. It encodes CASSLLQGGPSGANVLTF. This chain uses TRBV6-5 with TRBJ2-6; D possibly corresponds to TRBD1 (6 bases). Germline V gene data show CDR1 as MNHEY and CDR2 as SVGAGI. CDR3 length equals 18 residues. The ends were cut back, 5 bases at V and 0 bases at J, with 17 bases in the middle.

This clonotype appeared a few times. The chain uses TRBV5-1 and TRBJ1-1; D gene uncertain. The germline V and J ends were trimmed by 2 bases and 5 bases, with 16 bases remaining between them. The CDR3 consists of 15 residues. The germline CDR1 and CDR2 sequences are SGHRS and YFSETQ. The CDR3 region has the DNA TGCGCCAGCAGCTTCCGGAAGGTCGGGATGACTGAAGCTTTCTTT. As protein: CASSFRKVGMTEAFF.

This clonotype was observed a handful of times. J is TRBJ2-1 and V is TRBV29-1; 9 bases line up with TRBD2. Germline values: CDR1 SQVTM, CDR2 ANQGSEA. Germline trimming cut 4 bases from V and 7 bases from J; bases unmatched to any gene: 11. This CDR3 is built from 15 residues. Here the CDR3 reads CSVGSAGGPGNEQFF. The CDR3 coding sequence is TGCAGCGTTGGAAGTGCGGGGGGGCCGGGGAATGAGCAGTTCTTC.

This clonotype appeared a few times. J is TRBJ2-1 and V is TRBV6-4; weak D call: TRBD2 (5 bases). The CDR3 has 15 residues. Germline V gene data show CDR1 as MRHNA and CDR2 as SNTAGT. The V and J ends lost 0 bases and 8 bases respectively, with 14 bases between them. The CDR3 loop reads CASSDSEDLGYEQFF. In nucleotides, the CDR3 is TGTGCCAGCAGTGACTCGGAGGACCTTGGCTATGAGCAGTTCTTC.

This clonotype was detected a few times. This rearrangement joins TRBV2 to TRBJ2-3; 8 bases line up with TRBD1. The CDR3 consists of 18 residues. With 7 bases clipped from V and 2 bases from J, the junction kept 17 bases outside the gene matches. Germline V gene data show CDR1 as SNHLY and CDR2 as FYNNEI. This CDR3 reads CASTPGLTDRVDTDTQYF. As DNA, the CDR3 is TGTGCCAGCACTCCAGGTTTGACGGACAGGGTAGACACAGATACGCAGTATTTT.

CDR3 in DNA: TGTGCCACCTGCGACACAAGGTCAGGCAACAATGAGCAGTTCTTC. This codes for CATCDTRSGNNEQFF. The V call is TRBV14, the J call TRBJ2-1; D gene unclear. This CDR3 has 15 residues. Germline-derived CDR1 and CDR2 are SGHDN and FVKESK. Trimming cost V 10 bases and J 5 bases, with 21 bases left between them. The full variable domain, with the rest looked up from reference TRBV14 and TRBJ2-1, is EAGVTQFPSHSVIEKGQTVTLRCDPISGHDNLYWYRRVMGKEIKFLLHFVKESKQDESGMPNNRFLAERTGGTYSTLKVQPAELEDSGVYFCATCDTRSGNNEQFFGPGTRLTVL.

This clonotype was counted many times. This rearrangement joins TRBV7-2 to TRBJ2-5; D is undetermined. V lost 2 bases and J lost 5, with 6 bases in between. The CDR3 consists of 12 residues. CDR1 and CDR2 from the germline V gene are SGHTA and FQGNSA. CDR3 DNA sequence: TGTGCCAGCAGCTTACCCCCGGAGACCCAGTACTTC. Translation: CASSLPPETQYF. Variable domain in full (rest from reference TRBV7-2 and TRBJ2-5): GAGVSQSPSNKVTEKGKDVELRCDPISGHTALYWYRQSLGQGLEFLIYFQGNSAPDKSGLPSDRFSAERTGGSVSTLTIQRTQQEDSAVYLCASSLPPETQYFGPGTRLLVL.

This clonotype has at least ten counts. The chain couples TRBV12-3 or TRBV12-4 to TRBJ2-1, with TRBD2 identical over 15 bases. This CDR3 contains 19 residues. Trimming cost V 5 bases and J 2 bases; bases outside gene matches: 10. The CDR3 DNA sequence: TGTGCCAGCAGTACCGGGACTAGCGGGGGGATCCTCACCTACAATGAGCAGTTCTTC. Protein: CASSTGTSGGILTYNEQFF.

This clonotype came up many times. The CDR3 here is CASRPGYGYTF. The CDR3 DNA is TGCGCCAGCAGACCCGGTTATGGCTACACCTTC. The chain employs TRBV5-1 and TRBJ1-2; D call uncertain. Trimming removed 5 bases at V and 5 bases at J, with 7 bases between. This CDR3 region has 11 residues. Germline CDR1 SGHRS, CDR2 YFSETQ.

The chain links TRBV19 to TRBJ1-5, with D unclear. The ends were cut back, 3 bases at V and 3 bases at J, with 18 bases in the middle. The V gene's germline CDR1 is LNHDA and CDR2 SQIVND (reference sequence). The CDR3 runs to 17 residues. In nucleotides, the CDR3 is TGTGCCAGTAGTATTTCGTTGGATCGGGCTTACAATCAGCCCCAGCATTTT. Translation gives CASSISLDRAYNQPQHF. Full variable domain (remainder filled in from reference TRBV19 and TRBJ1-5): DGGITQSPKYLFRKEGQNVTLSCEQNLNHDAMYWYRQDPGQGLRLIYYSQIVNDFQKGDIAEGYSVSREKKESFPLTVTSAQKNPTAFYLCASSISLDRAYNQPQHFGDGTRLSIL.

In this sample, this clonotype turned up a few times. The V and J genes are TRBV7-9 and TRBJ2-4; possible D gene TRBD2, 7 bases. Germline V gene sequence: CDR1 SEHNR, CDR2 FQNEAQ (reference sequence). V lost 5 bases, J lost 2 bases, and 19 bases lay in between. The CDR3 contains 17 residues. CDR3 sequence (DNA): TGTGCCAGCAGCCGAGGGGTTGGCGGGGGCACCAAAAACATTCAGTACTTC. This sequence encodes CASSRGVGGGTKNIQYF.

This clonotype was recorded many times. V gene TRBV12-3 or TRBV12-4 combines with J gene TRBJ2-3; D is ambiguous. Trimming removed 3 bases from V and 2 bases from J, with 15 bases in between. The length of the CDR3 is 16 residues. DNA of the CDR3: TGTGCCAGCAGTTTCTCTGTCATAGAGGCCACAGATACGCAGTATTTT. It encodes CASSFSVIEATDTQYF.

CDR3 in amino acids: CASSATGTTTDTQYF. CDR3 DNA sequence: TGTGCCAGCAGCGCTACCGGGACTACCACAGATACGCAGTATTTT. The rearrangement joins TRBV9 to TRBJ2-3; 7 bases match TRBD2. V was clipped by 3 bases and J by 2 bases; unmatched bases: 6. The CDR3 runs to 15 residues. Looked up from germline, CDR1 is SGDLS and CDR2 is YYNGEE.

At least ten counts were recorded for this clonotype. The chain combines TRBV6-2 or TRBV6-3 with TRBJ1-1; possibly TRBD1 for D (5 bases). Germline V gene sequence: CDR1 MNHEY, CDR2 SVGEGT. The V gene lost 8 bases and the J gene lost 5 bases, with 33 bases spanning the gap. This CDR3 contains 19 residues. In DNA form, the CDR3 reads TGTGCCAGCGTAATGGGAAGCTTTAATATAGGGGTCTTAGGGACTGAAGCTTTCTTT. It yields the protein CASVMGSFNIGVLGTEAFF.

In this sample, this clonotype turned up many times. V gene TRBV28 combines with J gene TRBJ1-5, with TRBD1 matching over 7 bases. With V trimmed by 6 bases and J by 2 bases, 10 bases remained unmatched. The CDR3 runs to 16 residues. The germline gives CDR1 MDHEN, CDR2 SYDVKM. The CDR3: CASSPPGGGGNQPQHF. The CDR3 coding sequence is TGTGCCAGCAGCCCCCCCGGAGGGGGCGGCAATCAGCCCCAGCATTTT.

This clonotype was seen a few times. The V call is TRBV25-1, the J call TRBJ1-4; 12 positions match TRBD1. This CDR3 contains 19 residues. Trimming removed 4 bases from V and 5 bases from J; junction bases left unmatched: 14. From germline, CDR1 is MGHDK and CDR2 SYGVNS. CDR3 nucleotide sequence: TGTGCCAGCAGTGTCTGGGGACAGGGGGCGACTTATTCGAATGAAAAACTGTTTTTT. It specifies CASSVWGQGATYSNEKLFF.

To note about this clonotype: Since a much larger clone is just one base distant, this may be a read error. This chain links TRBV11-2 with TRBJ1-4; D call uncertain. The CDR3 covers 15 residues. Germline CDR1 is SGHAT and CDR2 is FQNNGV. V was cut by 4 bases and J by 7 bases, with 16 bases left in between. The CDR3 sequence is CASSSYKRDSEKLFF. CDR3 sequence (DNA): TGTGCCAGCAGCTCCTACAAGAGAGATAGTGAAAAACTGTTTTTT. The full variable domain, in which reference TRBV11-2 and TRBJ1-4 provide the parts outside the CDR3, is EAGVAQSPRYKIIEKRQSVAFWCNPISGHATLYWYQQILGQGPKLLIQFQNNGVVDDSQLPKDRFSAERLKGVDSTLKIQPAKLEDSAVYLCASSSYKRDSEKLFFGSGTQLSVL.

This rearrangement joins TRBV19 to TRBJ1-5; the D gene is possibly TRBD1 (5 bases). The CDR3 totals 16 residues. In germline, CDR1 is LNHDA, CDR2 SQIVND (reference sequence). The ends were cut back, 5 bases at V and 4 bases at J, with 18 bases in the middle. The DNA of the CDR3 is TGTGCCAGTAGTCCCCAGGGCTGGGGAGAAAATCAGCCCCAGCATTTT. This translates into CASSPQGWGENQPQHF.

This clonotype showed up just a few times. The chain is built from TRBV4-2 and TRBJ1-1; TRBD1 is a possible D gene (6 bases). Germline values: CDR1 LGHNA, CDR2 YNFKEQ. The CDR3 spans 19 residues. V lost 0 bases and J 5 bases, leaving 25 bases between the germline ends. For the CDR3, the DNA is TGTGCCAGCAGCCAAGATGCCCCGGACAGAATGACTTTGGGTACTGAAGCTTTCTTT. It yields the protein CASSQDAPDRMTLGTEAFF.

The chain links TRBV20-1 to TRBJ2-5; 10 nucleotides line up with TRBD2. The CDR3 consists of 18 residues. With V trimmed by 0 bases and J by 2 bases, 12 bases remained unmatched. Germline V gives CDR1 DFQATT, CDR2 SNEGSKA (reference sequence). CDR3 region: CSARDVGGLAGEQETQYF. CDR3 nucleotide sequence: TGCAGTGCTAGAGATGTTGGGGGCCTAGCGGGGGAACAAGAGACCCAGTACTTC.

The chain combines TRBV28 with TRBJ2-4, with a weak D call TRBD2 (5 bases). V dropped 5 bases and J dropped 6 bases, with 8 bases sitting between them. Germline lookup yields CDR1 MDHEN and CDR2 SYDVKM. This CDR3 is built from 12 residues. The CDR3 reads CASSPGLNIQYF. The CDR3 nucleotides are TGTGCCAGCAGTCCGGGATTAAACATTCAGTACTTC.

V and J are TRBV24-1 and TRBJ2-1, with D unresolved. Trimming pared 4 bases from V and 10 bases from J, leaving 10 bases between. There are 12 residues in the CDR3. CDR1 is KGHDR, CDR2 SFDVKD, per germline. CDR3 loop: CATSEVPEEQFF. CDR3 DNA: TGTGCCACCAGTGAGGTCCCGGAGGAGCAGTTCTTC.

This clonotype came up many times. The rearrangement links TRBV19 to TRBJ1-1; D is possibly TRBD1 (6 bases). CDR1 is LNHDA, CDR2 SQIVND, per germline (reference sequence). Trimming took off 6 bases at V and 2 bases at J, with 10 bases between the two ends. The CDR3 spans 13 residues. The CDR3 bases are TGTGCCAGTAGCCCCAGGGGAAACACTGAAGCTTTCTTT. It yields the protein CASSPRGNTEAFF. The full variable domain, completed using reference TRBV19 and TRBJ1-1, is DGGITQSPKYLFRKEGQNVTLSCEQNLNHDAMYWYRQDPGQGLRLIYYSQIVNDFQKGDIAEGYSVSREKKESFPLTVTSAQKNPTAFYLCASSPRGNTEAFFGQGTRLTVV.

This clonotype was seen many times. The V call is TRBV6-5, the J call TRBJ1-1; the D is unclear. Germline loops: CDR1 MNHEY, CDR2 SVGAGI. The V end lost 4 bases, the J end lost 8 bases, and 11 bases lay between the germline ends. The CDR3 extends over 12 amino acids. The DNA for the CDR3 is TGTGCCAGCAGTTCCAAGGGTTTGGAAGCTTTCTTT. Encoded protein: CASSSKGLEAFF.

The gene calls are TRBV12-3 or TRBV12-4 and TRBJ1-1; 7 bases match TRBD1. The CDR3 is 14 amino acids. V shed 6 bases, J shed 2 bases, and the junction held 6 bases outside the gene matches. CDR3 sequence: CASSPDRENTEAFF. CDR3 in DNA: TGTGCCAGCAGCCCCGACAGGGAAAACACTGAAGCTTTCTTT.

A few counts support this clonotype. J is TRBJ2-7 and V is TRBV28; maybe TRBD1 (6 bases). Germline CDR1 is MDHEN and CDR2 is SYDVKM. This CDR3 is 14 amino acids long. V lost 5 bases and J 2 bases, leaving 13 bases between the germline ends. DNA of the CDR3: TGTGCCAGCAGTGATACAGGGTCGGCCTACGAGCAGTACTTC. Its translation is CASSDTGSAYEQYF.

As for this clonotype: A much larger clone sits a single nucleotide away, making a read error possible. The J gene is TRBJ1-4, the V gene TRBV7-9, with 8 bases fitting TRBD1. The CDR3 runs to 15 residues. The germline V gene encodes CDR1 SEHNR and CDR2 FQNEAQ (reference sequence). The DNA for the CDR3 is TGTGCCGGCAGCGCAAACAGGGGGGGGAATGAAAAACTGTTTTTT. It encodes CAGSANRGGNEKLFF. Full variable domain (rest looked up from reference TRBV7-9 and TRBJ1-4): DTGVSQNPRHKITKRGQNVTFRCDPISEHNRLYWYRQTLGQGPEFLTYFQNEAQLEKSRLLSDRFSAERPKGSFSTLEIQRTEQGDSAMYLCAGSANRGGNEKLFFGSGTQLSVL.

This clonotype was found a few times. This sequence joins TRBV29-1 and TRBJ2-7; D is undetermined. CDR1 is SQVTM, CDR2 ANQGSEA, per germline. V was cut by 1 base and J by 0 bases, with 7 bases left in between. The length of the CDR3 is 13 residues. The CDR3 region is CSVEASPSYEQYF. The CDR3 nucleotides are TGCAGCGTTGAAGCCTCCCCCTCCTACGAGCAGTACTTC.

The chain links TRBV9 to TRBJ1-1; TRBD1 might be the D (5 bases). Germline V gene lookup returns CDR1 SGDLS and CDR2 YYNGEE. V was pared by 3 bases and J by 0 bases, with 9 bases between. CDR3 length: 14 residues. The CDR3 DNA reads TGTGCCAGCAGCGGGCCGACAGTGAACACTGAAGCTTTCTTT. This translates into CASSGPTVNTEAFF. Using reference TRBV9 and TRBJ1-1 for the parts outside the CDR3, the full variable domain is DSGVTQTPKHLITATGQRVTLRCSPRSGDLSVYWYQQSLDQGLQFLIQYYNGEERAKGNILERFSAQQFPDLHSELNLSSLELGDSALYFCASSGPTVNTEAFFGQGTRLTVV.

This clonotype was found many times. This chain links TRBV28 with TRBJ1-1; 7 nucleotides align to TRBD1. CDR3 length: 15 amino acids. The V and J ends lost 5 bases and 7 bases, in that order; junction bases with no gene match: 13. CDR1 is MDHEN, CDR2 SYDVKM, per germline. The CDR3 bases are TGTGCCAGCAGTGTCCAGCACGGGACAGACTATGAAGCTTTCTTT. Its protein product is CASSVQHGTDYEAFF.